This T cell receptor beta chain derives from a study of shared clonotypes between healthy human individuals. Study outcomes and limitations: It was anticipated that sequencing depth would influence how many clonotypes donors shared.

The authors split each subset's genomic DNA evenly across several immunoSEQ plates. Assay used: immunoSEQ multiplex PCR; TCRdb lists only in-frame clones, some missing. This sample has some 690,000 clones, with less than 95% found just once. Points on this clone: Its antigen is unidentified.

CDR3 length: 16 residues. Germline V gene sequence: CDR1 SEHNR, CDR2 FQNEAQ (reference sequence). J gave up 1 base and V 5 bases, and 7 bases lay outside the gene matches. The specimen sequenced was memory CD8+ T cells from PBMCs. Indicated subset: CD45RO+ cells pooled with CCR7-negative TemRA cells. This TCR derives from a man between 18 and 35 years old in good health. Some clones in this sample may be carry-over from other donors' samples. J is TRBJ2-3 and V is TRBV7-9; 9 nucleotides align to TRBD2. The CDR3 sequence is CASSRLIAGGTDTQYF. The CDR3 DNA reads TGTGCCAGCAGCCGACTCATAGCGGGAGGCACAGATACGCAGTATTTT.